This T cell receptor (beta chain) stems from a study of sequential checkpoint blockade in melanoma. Produced via immunoSEQ multiplex PCR; TCRdb's table is partial and in-frame only. The sample contains roughly 16,000 clones, about 70% of which appear only once. Treatment: randomized to nivolumab then ipilimumab (arm A) or the reverse (arm B). This CDR3 region has 17 residues. Trimming took 0 bases from V and 8 from J, leaving 23 bases between them. The germline gives CDR1 SGDLS, CDR2 YYNGEE. The material sequenced was CD8+ T cells sorted from blood (inferred from file names), taken from a patient given nivolumab and ipilimumab in sequence. The chain couples TRBV9 to TRBJ1-2, with a tentative D call TRBD1 (6 bases). The TCR comes from a human donor with melanoma. This CDR3 is CASSVAAETGMVRGYTF. The CDR3 nucleotides read TGTGCCAGCAGCGTAGCCGCCGAAACAGGGATGGTGCGGGGCTACACCTTC. The full variable domain, completed using reference TRBV9 and TRBJ1-2, is DSGVTQTPKHLITATGQRVTLRCSPRSGDLSVYWYQQSLDQGLQFLIQYYNGEERAKGNILERFSAQQFPDLHSELNLSSLELGDSALYFCASSVAAETGMVRGYTFGSGTRLTVV.